Presented here are 13 T cell receptor beta chains from one specimen sequenced in a study of shared clonotypes between healthy human individuals. Measured with immunoSEQ multiplex PCR; TCRdb has only the in-frame clones, and not every one. This table holds over a million clones, around 97% found once. The material sequenced was naive CD4+ T cells sorted from blood. Subset described: CD45RA+ positively selected. The source of these receptors is a man in his thirties or forties in good health.

This clone occurred once. V and J are TRBV18 and TRBJ2-1, with D uncertain. Germline V lookup: CDR1 KGHSH, CDR2 LQKENI. This CDR3 spans 15 amino acids. V lost 0 bases to trimming and J lost 8 bases, with 14 bases between them. For the CDR3, the DNA is TGTGCCAGCTCACCACCGGCCAAGAGGTGGGATGAGCAGTTCTTC. Translation: CASSPPAKRWDEQFF.

CDR3 residues: CASSLGRVMYQPQHF. The CDR3 DNA reads TGTGCCAGCAGCTTAGGCAGGGTAATGTATCAGCCCCAGCATTTT. V gene TRBV5-8 combines with J gene TRBJ1-5; TRBD1 is a possible D gene (5 bases). Germline CDR1 is SGHTS and CDR2 is YDEGEE. The CDR3 is made up of 15 amino acids. Trimming removed 2 bases at V and 5 bases at J, with 14 bases between.

In this sample, this clone turned up once. The gene calls are TRBV5-1 and TRBJ2-3; the match to TRBD2 covers 8 bases. The CDR3 has 18 amino acids. Trimming cost V 0 bases and J 0 bases; bases outside gene matches: 9. Germline CDR1 and CDR2: SGHRS and YFSETQ. Here the CDR3 DNA reads TGCGCCAGCAGCTTGGCCACTAGCGGAATCGCTAGCACAGATACGCAGTATTTT. This encodes CASSLATSGIASTDTQYF.

This clone was recorded only once. This CDR3 is also generated by other DNA sequences in the sample. This chain uses TRBV9 with TRBJ2-3; D may be TRBD2 (6 bases). V gave up 0 bases and J gave up 1 base, with 9 bases separating them. Germline lookup yields CDR1 SGDLS and CDR2 YYNGEE. CDR3 length equals 15 residues. CDR3: CASSVVASGTDTQYF. In DNA form, the CDR3 reads TGTGCCAGCAGCGTAGTAGCTAGCGGCACAGATACGCAGTATTTT.

The V and J genes are TRBV10-1 and TRBJ1-5; TRBD1 agrees at 8 bases. Trimming removed 5 bases from V and 3 bases from J; junction bases left unmatched: 15. Germline V lookup: CDR1 WNHNN, CDR2 SYGVQD (reference sequence). The CDR3 runs 18 residues. The CDR3 DNA follows: TGCGCCAGCAGTCGACTCCCTACGGGACAGGTTATCAATCAGCCCCAGCATTTT. This translates into CASSRLPTGQVINQPQHF.

The rearrangement joins TRBV15 to TRBJ2-5; D may match TRBD1 or TRBD2 (5 bases each). The CDR3 sequence is 15 residues long. V was shortened by 0 bases and J by 6 bases, with 14 bases between the two germline ends. Germline V gene sequence: CDR1 LNHNV, CDR2 YYDKDF (reference sequence). This CDR3 reads CATSRDFGGRKTQYF. DNA of the CDR3: TGTGCCACCAGCAGAGATTTTGGGGGTAGGAAGACCCAGTACTTC.

The gene calls are TRBV18 and TRBJ2-2, with 9 bases lining up with TRBD2. CDR3 length: 15 amino acids. Germline V gene data show CDR1 as KGHSH and CDR2 as LQKENI. The ends lost 8 bases at V and 1 base at J; junction bases unmatched: 5. CDR3 nucleotide sequence: TGTGCCAGCGCAAGACTAGCGGTGAACACCGGGGAGCTGTTTTTT. Amino acids: CASARLAVNTGELFF.

V gene TRBV11-3 combines with J gene TRBJ2-2; 9 positions match TRBD2. Germline assignment: CDR1 SGHNT and CDR2 YENEEA. V was clipped by 2 bases and J by 3 bases; unmatched bases: 7. This CDR3 has 17 amino acids. The CDR3 DNA follows: TGTGCCAGCAGCTTAACATGGGTAGCGGGAGACACCGGGGAGCTGTTTTTT. Translation gives CASSLTWVAGDTGELFF.

The J gene is TRBJ1-1, the V gene TRBV10-1; D gene unclear. Trimming removed 6 bases from V and 2 bases from J, with 10 bases in between. The CDR3 covers 13 residues. From germline, CDR1 is WNHNN and CDR2 SYGVQD (reference sequence). CDR3 in amino acids: CASSQTGNTEAFF. CDR3 nucleotide sequence: TGCGCCAGCAGCCAGACGGGCAACACTGAAGCTTTCTTT.

This clone was recorded only once. In nucleotides, the CDR3 is TGTGCCAGCAGCCAAGGTGTGAAACCCGGAAACACCATATATTTT. Translated: CASSQGVKPGNTIYF. The chain joins TRBV7-9 to TRBJ1-3; no definite D call. Trimming left V 5 bases short and J 4 bases short, with 15 bases between. The CDR3 is 15 amino acids. In germline, CDR1 is SEHNR, CDR2 FQNEAQ (reference sequence). The full variable domain, in which reference TRBV7-9 and TRBJ1-3 provide the parts outside the CDR3, is DTGVSQNPRHKITKRGQNVTFRCDPISEHNRLYWYRQTLGQGPEFLTYFQNEAQLEKSRLLSDRFSAERPKGSFSTLEIQRTEQGDSAMYLCASSQGVKPGNTIYFGEGSWLTVV.

The chain combines TRBV27 with TRBJ1-1, with a possible D match to TRBD1 (5 bases). V was trimmed by 6 bases and J by 4 bases, leaving 6 bases between them. Germline CDR1 and CDR2: MNHEY and SMNVEV (reference sequence). The CDR3 has 11 residues. This CDR3 reads CASSDSTEAFF. The CDR3 DNA sequence: TGTGCCAGCAGCGACAGCACTGAAGCTTTCTTT.

J is TRBJ1-1 and V is TRBV13; D is uncertain. Trimming took 1 base from V and 0 from J, leaving 3 bases between them. This CDR3 has 13 amino acids. The germline V gene has CDR1 PRHDT and CDR2 FYEKMQ (reference sequence). CDR3 bases: TGTGCCAGCAGCTTAGTTGTGAACACTGAAGCTTTCTTT. Translation gives CASSLVVNTEAFF. The whole variable domain, remainder taken from reference TRBV13 and TRBJ1-1, is AAGVIQSPRHLIKEKRETATLKCYPIPRHDTVYWYQQGPGQDPQFLISFYEKMQSDKGSIPDRFSAQQFSDYHSELNMSSLELGDSALYFCASSLVVNTEAFFGQGTRLTVV.

This clone was counted once. Written as DNA, the CDR3 is TGTGCCAGCACCCCAGGGGCCGCAAACACTGAAGCTTTCTTT. Its protein product is CASTPGAANTEAFF. The chain links TRBV5-8 to TRBJ1-1, with a possible D match to TRBD1 (6 bases). The CDR3 is 14 residues long. With 6 bases removed from V and 2 bases from J, the gap between germline ends came to 14 bases. CDR1 and CDR2 from the germline V gene are SGHTS and YDEGEE.